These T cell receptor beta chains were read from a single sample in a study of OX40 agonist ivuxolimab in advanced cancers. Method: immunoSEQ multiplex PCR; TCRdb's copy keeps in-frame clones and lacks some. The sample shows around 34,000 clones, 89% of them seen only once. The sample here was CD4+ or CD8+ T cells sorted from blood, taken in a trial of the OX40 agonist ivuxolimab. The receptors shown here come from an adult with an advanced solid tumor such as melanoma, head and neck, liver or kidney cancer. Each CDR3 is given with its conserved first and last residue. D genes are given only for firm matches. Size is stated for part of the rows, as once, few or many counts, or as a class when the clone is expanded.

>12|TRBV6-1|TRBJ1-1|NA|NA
TGTGCCAGCAGTGAACAGGACACTGAAGCTTTCTTT
CASSEQDTEAFF
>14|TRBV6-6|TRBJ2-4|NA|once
TGTGCCAGCAGTTACGTAATGTGGGAAAACATTCAGTACTTC
CASSYVMWENIQYF
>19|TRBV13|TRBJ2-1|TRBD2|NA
TGTGCCAGCAGCTTAGGCGGGTTCCTTAGCGGGGGGGACAACAATGAGCAGTTCTTC
CASSLGGFLSGGDNNEQFF
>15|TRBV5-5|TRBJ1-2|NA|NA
TGTGCCAGCAGCTTGGAAGGGTCGGGGTACTATGGCTACACCTTC
CASSLEGSGYYGYTF
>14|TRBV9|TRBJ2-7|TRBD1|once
TGTGCCAGCAGCGTTGGACAGGCCGCCTACGAGCAGTACTTC
CASSVGQAAYEQYF
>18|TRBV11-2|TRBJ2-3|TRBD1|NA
TGTGCCAGCAGCTTACTCCCAGGGGGTGTTACTGTCACAGATACGCAGTATTTT
CASSLLPGGVTVTDTQYF
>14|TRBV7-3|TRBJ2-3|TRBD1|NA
TGTGCCAGCAGCTCATACCAGGGGGCGGATACGCAGTATTTT
CASSSYQGADTQYF
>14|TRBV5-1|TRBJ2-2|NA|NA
TGCGCCGCGCGGCAGCTTTCGAACACCGGGGAGCTGTTTTTT
CAARQLSNTGELFF
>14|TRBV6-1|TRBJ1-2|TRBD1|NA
TGTGCCAGCAGCCTCGGGACAGCAGACTATGGCTACACCTTC
CASSLGTADYGYTF
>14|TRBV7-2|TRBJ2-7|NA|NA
TGTGCCAGCAGCTTATTGGAGGACTCCTACGAGCAGTACTTC
CASSLLEDSYEQYF
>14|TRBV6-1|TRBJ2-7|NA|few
TGTGCCAGCAGTGTTTATCGGGGAAACTACGAGCAGTACTTC
CASSVYRGNYEQYF
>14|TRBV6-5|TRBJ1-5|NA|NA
TGTGCCAGCAGTTACAGGGGAGAGCGGCAGCCCCAGCATTTT
CASSYRGERQPQHF
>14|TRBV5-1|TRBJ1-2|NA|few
TGCGCCAGCAGCTTGGAGATGCCAGACTATGGCTACACCTTC
CASSLEMPDYGYTF
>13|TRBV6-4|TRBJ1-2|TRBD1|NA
TGTGCCAGCAGCGACAGGGACACCGGCGGCTACACCTTC
CASSDRDTGGYTF
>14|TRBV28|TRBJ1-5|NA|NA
TGTGCCAGCAGTTTATCCGGGGGTTCCCAGCCCCAGCATTTT
CASSLSGGSQPQHF
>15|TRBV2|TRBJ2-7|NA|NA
TGTGCCAGCAGTGAATCGGCGCGGGGGACAGACGAGCAGTACTTC
CASSESARGTDEQYF
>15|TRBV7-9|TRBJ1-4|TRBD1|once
TGTGCCAGCAGCTTAACAGGGGGCAGGAATGAAAAACTGTTTTTT
CASSLTGGRNEKLFF
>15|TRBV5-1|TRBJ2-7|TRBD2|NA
TGCGCCAGCAGCTTAGGACTAGCGGGGGACTACGAGCAGTACTTC
CASSLGLAGDYEQYF
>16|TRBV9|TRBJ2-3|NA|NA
TGTGCCAGCAGCGTAGATGTGGGGGATCACACAGATACGCAGTATTTT
CASSVDVGDHTDTQYF
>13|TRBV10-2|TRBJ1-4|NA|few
TGCGCCACGGTGGGACGGCGGAATGAAAATCTGTTTTTT
CATVGRRNENLFF
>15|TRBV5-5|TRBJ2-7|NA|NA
TGTGCCAGCAGCCGGGAACAGGGAAACCGCTACGAGCAGTACTTC
CASSREQGNRYEQYF
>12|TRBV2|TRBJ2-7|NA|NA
TGTGCCAGCAGCTCGCGGATATACGAGCAGTACTTC
CASSSRIYEQYF
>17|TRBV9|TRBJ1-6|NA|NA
TGTGCCAGCAGCGTAGAGAGGGGACACCCCTATAATTCACCCCTCCACTTT
CASSVERGHPYNSPLHF
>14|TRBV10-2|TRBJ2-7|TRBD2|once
TGCGCCAGCAGTGGGACTAGCGGTTCCTACGAGCAGTACTTC
CASSGTSGSYEQYF
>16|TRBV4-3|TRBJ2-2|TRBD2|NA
TGCGCCAGCAGCAGGGAGGGCGGGGCGAACACCGGGGAGCTGTTTTTT
CASSREGGANTGELFF
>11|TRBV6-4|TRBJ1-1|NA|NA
TGTGCCAGCAGGAGCAACACTGAAGCTTTCTTT
CASRSNTEAFF
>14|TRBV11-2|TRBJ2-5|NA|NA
TGTGCCAGCAGCTTGCCGGGACCCAGAGAGACCCAGTACTTC
CASSLPGPRETQYF
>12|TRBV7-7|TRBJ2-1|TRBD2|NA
TGTGCCAGCAGCAGCGGGGGCAATGAGCAGTTCTTC
CASSSGGNEQFF
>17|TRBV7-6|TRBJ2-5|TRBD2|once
TGTGCCAGCAGCCCTCGTGCTAGCGGGGGGGTCCAAGAGACCCAGTACTTC
CASSPRASGGVQETQYF
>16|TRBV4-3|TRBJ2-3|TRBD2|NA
TGCGCCAGCAGCCTTGGAAGCGGGGGGCAGGCAGATACGCAGTATTTT
CASSLGSGGQADTQYF
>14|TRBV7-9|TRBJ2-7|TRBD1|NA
TGTGCCAGCAGCTTGGGACAGGGGGTCAACGAGCAGTACTTC
CASSLGQGVNEQYF
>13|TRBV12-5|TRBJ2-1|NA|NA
TGTGCTAGTGCCCAATGGACTTACAATGAGCAGTTCTTC
CASAQWTYNEQFF
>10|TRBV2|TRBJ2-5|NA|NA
TGTGCCAGCAGGAAAGAGACCCAGTACTTC
CASRKETQYF
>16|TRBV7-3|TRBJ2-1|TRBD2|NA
TGTGCCAGCAGCCCCCACGGTAGCGGGGGGAATAATGAGCAGTTCTTC
CASSPHGSGGNNEQFF
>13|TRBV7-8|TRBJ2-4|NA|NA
TGTGCCAGCAGCCCCGGTATGGGCGGCATTCAGTACTTC
CASSPGMGGIQYF
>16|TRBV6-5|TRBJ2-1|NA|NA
TGTGCCAGCAGTTACTCGCCCCCTAGCTCCTACAATGAGCAGTTCTTC
CASSYSPPSSYNEQFF
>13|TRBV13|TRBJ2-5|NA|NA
TGTGCCAGCAGTCGGGGCGCGAAGGGGACCCAGTACTTC
CASSRGAKGTQYF
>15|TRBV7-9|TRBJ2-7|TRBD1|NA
TGTGCCAGCAGCTCGCTCGGGACAGGGGGGTACGAGCAGTACTTC
CASSSLGTGGYEQYF
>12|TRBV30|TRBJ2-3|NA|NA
TGTGCCTGGAGTGTATTGGGGGATACGCAGTATTTT
CAWSVLGDTQYF
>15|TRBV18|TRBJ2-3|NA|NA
TGTGCCAGCTCACCAGTGGGGGGGGCCGGAGATACGCAGTATTTT
CASSPVGGAGDTQYF
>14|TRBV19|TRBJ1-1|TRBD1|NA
TGTGCCAGCGCCGGGACAGGGGATAACACTGAAGCTTTCTTT
CASAGTGDNTEAFF
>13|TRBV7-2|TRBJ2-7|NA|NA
TGTGCCAGCAGCCCCCCTTTCCCCTACGAGCAGTACTTC
CASSPPFPYEQYF
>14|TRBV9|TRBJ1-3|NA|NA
TGTGCCAGCAGCGCCCAGGGTCCCGGAAACACCATATATTTT
CASSAQGPGNTIYF
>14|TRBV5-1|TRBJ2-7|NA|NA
TGCGCCAGCAGCTTGGGGGATTCCTCCTACGAGCAGTACTTC
CASSLGDSSYEQYF
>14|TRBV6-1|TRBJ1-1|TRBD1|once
TGTGCCAGCAGCCGACAGGGGGAGAACACTGAAGCTTTCTTT
CASSRQGENTEAFF
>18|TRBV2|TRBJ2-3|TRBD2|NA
TGTGCCAGCAGTGGGACTAGCGGGGGGCCTTATATCACAGATACGCAGTATTTT
CASSGTSGGPYITDTQYF
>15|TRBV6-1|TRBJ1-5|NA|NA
TGTGCCAGCAGGCCAAATGAGGGGGACAATCAGCCCCAGCATTTT
CASRPNEGDNQPQHF
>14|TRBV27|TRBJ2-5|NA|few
TGTGCCAGCAGTTTTACCGGGAGCGGGGAGACCCAGTACTTC
CASSFTGSGETQYF
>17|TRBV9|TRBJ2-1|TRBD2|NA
TGTGCCAGCAGCCCAGGTGCGGGGGGTGCATCCTACAATGAGCAGTTCTTC
CASSPGAGGASYNEQFF
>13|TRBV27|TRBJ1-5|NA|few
TGTGCCAGCAGTGAACAGGGTGCGCAGCCCCAGCATTTT
CASSEQGAQPQHF
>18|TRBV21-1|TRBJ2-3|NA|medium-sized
TGTGCCAGCAGCAAAGCAGAAAGGCGACGTTCTAGCACAGATACGCAGTATTTT
CASSKAERRRSSTDTQYF
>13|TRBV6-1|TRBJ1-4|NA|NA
TGTGCCAGCAGGGTAAACAGTAATGAAAAACTGTTTTTT
CASRVNSNEKLFF